The 11 T cell receptor beta chains given below trace back to one sample, sequenced in a study of T-cell reconstitution after alpha-beta-depleted transplantation in children. The authors prepared the TCRbeta library with unique molecular identifiers. MiXCR was run by TCRdb on the PCR reads, yielding one entry per CDR3 protein. The data show 700,000 to 950,000 distinct CDR3 sequences, approximately 15% seen once. This specimen consisted of PBMCs, mostly from graft donor cells, obtained 360 days after TCRalphabeta/CD19-depleted stem cell transplant. Source of these receptors: a male patient younger than 18 who had a stem cell transplant for acute lymphoblastic leukemia, so the T cells may come from the graft donor.

The chain combines TRBV20-1 with TRBJ2-1; 12 bases line up with TRBD2. Looked up from germline, CDR1 is DFQATT and CDR2 is SNEGSKA (reference sequence). This CDR3 has 15 amino acids. V gave up 5 bases and J gave up 4 bases; unmatched junction bases: 6. Here the CDR3 reads CSASLAGGPYNEQFF. The CDR3 bases are TGCAGTGCTTCGCTAGCGGGAGGGCCTTACAATGAGCAGTTCTTC.

The chain has TRBV7-9 and TRBJ1-5, with D possibly being TRBD1 (6 bases). The CDR3 sequence is 15 residues long. Per the germline V gene, CDR1 is SEHNR and CDR2 is FQNEAQ (reference sequence). V was pared by 3 bases and J by 3 bases, with 12 bases between. The CDR3 nucleotides read TGTGCCAGCAGCTTTGGAAACAGGGACAATCAGCCCCAGCATTTT. This sequence encodes CASSFGNRDNQPQHF.

This clonotype appeared a few times. This chain uses TRBV7-9 with TRBJ2-7; 10 nucleotides agree with TRBD2. The CDR3 has 15 amino acids. Trimming cost V 7 bases and J 5 bases; bases outside gene matches: 11. The germline gives CDR1 SEHNR, CDR2 FQNEAQ (reference sequence). The CDR3 spells CASNTPGTSDDEQYF. Here the CDR3 DNA reads TGTGCCAGCAATACCCCCGGGACTAGCGACGACGAGCAGTACTTC.

The chain links TRBV7-2 to TRBJ2-1; the match to TRBD2 covers 13 bases. This CDR3 has 16 amino acids. V lost 3 bases, J lost 3 bases, and 2 bases stayed unmatched. Germline CDR1 SGHTA, CDR2 FQGNSA. The DNA of the CDR3 is TGTGCCAGCAGCTTCGGACTAGCGGGAGACTACAATGAGCAGTTCTTC. Translated, it gives CASSFGLAGDYNEQFF.

The chain carries TRBV29-1 and TRBJ2-3; the D is unclear. V gave up 6 bases and J gave up 2 bases, with 9 bases separating them. Germline lookup yields CDR1 SQVTM and CDR2 ANQGSEA. This CDR3 has 12 residues. CDR3 loop: CSVPDPTDTQYF. The CDR3 DNA sequence: TGCAGCGTACCTGATCCCACAGATACGCAGTATTTT.

The chain recombines TRBV20-1 with TRBJ1-5, with 9 bases lining up with TRBD1. CDR1 is DFQATT, CDR2 SNEGSKA, per germline (reference sequence). Trimming removed 4 bases from V and 10 bases from J; junction bases left unmatched: 8. The CDR3 is 13 residues long. The CDR3 loop reads CSAKPGQGIPQHF. The CDR3 bases are TGCAGTGCTAAACCGGGACAGGGAATTCCCCAGCATTTT.

This chain connects TRBV5-1 to TRBJ2-1; D uncertain. V lost 5 bases and J 0 bases, leaving 12 bases between the germline ends. The CDR3 is 15 residues long. Looked up from germline, CDR1 is SGHRS and CDR2 is YFSETQ. The chain's CDR3 is CASRIKLFSYNEQFF. The CDR3 nucleotides read TGCGCCAGCAGGATTAAACTATTCTCCTACAATGAGCAGTTCTTC.

This clonotype was detected a few times. This rearrangement joins TRBV20-1 to TRBJ2-2; 14 nucleotides line up with TRBD2. From germline, CDR1 is DFQATT and CDR2 SNEGSKA (reference sequence). The J segment lost 0 bases and the V segment lost 2 bases, leaving 2 bases of the junction unmatched. This CDR3 is 17 amino acids long. The CDR3 is CSARRLAGGPNTGELFF. CDR3 coding DNA: TGCAGTGCTAGAAGACTAGCGGGAGGGCCGAACACCGGGGAGCTGTTTTTT.

This clonotype was counted at least ten times. V is TRBV5-1 and J is TRBJ2-1; D not certain. The V and J ends lost 0 bases and 9 bases respectively, with 16 bases between them. This CDR3 has 15 amino acids. Per the germline V gene, CDR1 is SGHRS and CDR2 is YFSETQ. Written as DNA, the CDR3 is TGCGCCAGCAGCTTGGACTCTCAGCATATGGGTGAGCAGTTCTTC. It encodes CASSLDSQHMGEQFF.

Details on this clonotype: A junction end diverges from the germline sequence, so it may reflect a read error. This rearrangement joins TRBV27 to TRBJ2-7; TRBD1 agrees at 7 bases. Germline assignment: CDR1 MNHEY and CDR2 SMNVEV (reference sequence). This CDR3 is built from 16 residues. CDR3 residues: CASRPGWGQTSSEQYF. CDR3 nucleotide sequence: TGTGCCAGCAGGCCAGGATGGGGACAGACGTCCTCCGAGCAGTACTTC.

This clonotype was observed a few times. The V gene is TRBV5-1, the J gene TRBJ2-2; 7 nucleotides line up with TRBD2. This CDR3 contains 16 residues. CDR1 is SGHRS, CDR2 YFSETQ, per germline. V shed 2 bases and J 2 bases; nucleotides not matched to a gene: 6. CDR3 coding DNA: TGCGCCAGCAGCTTCTTTGCGGGAGTAAACACCGGGGAGCTGTTTTTT. Its translation is CASSFFAGVNTGELFF. The variable domain in full, completed from reference TRBV5-1 and TRBJ2-2, reads KAGVTQTPRYLIKTRGQQVTLSCSPISGHRSVSWYQQTPGQGLQFLFEYFSETQRNKGNFPGRFSGRQFSNSRSEMNVSTLELGDSALYLCASSFFAGVNTGELFFGEGSRLTVL.